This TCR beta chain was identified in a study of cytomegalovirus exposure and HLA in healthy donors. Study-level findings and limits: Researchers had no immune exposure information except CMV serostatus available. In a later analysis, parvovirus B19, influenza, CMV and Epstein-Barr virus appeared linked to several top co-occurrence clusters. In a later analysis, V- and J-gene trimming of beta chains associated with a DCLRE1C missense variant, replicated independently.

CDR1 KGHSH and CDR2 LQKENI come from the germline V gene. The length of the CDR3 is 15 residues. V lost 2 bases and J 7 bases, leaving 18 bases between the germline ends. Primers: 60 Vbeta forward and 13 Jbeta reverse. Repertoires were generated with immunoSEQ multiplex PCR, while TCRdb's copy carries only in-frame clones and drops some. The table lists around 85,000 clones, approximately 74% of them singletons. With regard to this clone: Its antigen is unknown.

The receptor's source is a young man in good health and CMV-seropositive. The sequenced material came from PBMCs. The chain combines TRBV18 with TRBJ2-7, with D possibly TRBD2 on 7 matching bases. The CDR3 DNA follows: TGTGCCAGCTCACCAGGCTGGGGGGGCTCGGGAGAGCAGTACTTC. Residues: CASSPGWGGSGEQYF.